Each of the 20 T cell receptor beta chains below was sequenced from the same sample in a study of CD8 T cells in ankylosing spondylitis. TCRdb called the 5' RACE reads again in MiXCR, with one record for every CDR3 protein. The table records 340,000 or so distinct CDR3 sequences, roughly 14% of them present only once. Material: blood, either unsorted or a sorted T cell fraction (not recorded which). Receptor source: a male donor with ankylosing spondylitis or in good health (not recorded which).

This clonotype came up a few times. The chain recombines TRBV9 with TRBJ2-1; D perhaps matches TRBD1 (5 bases). The V end lost 4 bases, the J end lost 0 bases, and 14 bases lay between the germline ends. The CDR3 contains 16 residues. Per germline, CDR1 SGDLS and CDR2 YYNGEE. CDR3 region: CASSPLLQGSYNEQFF. The CDR3 DNA reads as TGTGCCAGCAGCCCGCTACTCCAGGGCTCCTACAATGAGCAGTTCTTC.

In its sample, this clonotype was seen a few times. The chain employs TRBV5-1 and TRBJ2-1, with 7 nucleotides matching TRBD1. J gave up 0 bases and V 3 bases, and 6 bases lay outside the gene matches. Germline V gene lookup returns CDR1 SGHRS and CDR2 YFSETQ. CDR3 length equals 16 residues. CDR3 DNA sequence: TGCGCCAGCAGCTCGGGGACAGAACTCTCCTACAATGAGCAGTTCTTC. Translating gives CASSSGTELSYNEQFF.

The V and J genes are TRBV4-1 and TRBJ2-1; 8 positions agree with TRBD2. The V gene end was trimmed by 0 bases and the J gene end by 9 bases; junction bases not matched to a gene: 13. This CDR3 contains 17 residues. The germline V gene encodes CDR1 MGHRA and CDR2 YSYEKL. CDR3 region: CASSQDHATSVFGEQFF. The CDR3 bases are TGCGCCAGCAGCCAAGATCACGCGACTAGCGTATTCGGTGAGCAGTTCTTC.

At least ten counts were recorded for this clonotype. The V and J genes are TRBV11-2 and TRBJ1-2, with D unresolved. The CDR3 spans 11 residues. The germline V and J ends were trimmed by 3 bases and 6 bases, with 5 bases remaining between them. Germline CDR1 SGHAT, CDR2 FQNNGV. CDR3 in amino acids: CASSFRDGYTF. The CDR3 DNA is TGTGCCAGCAGCTTCCGGGATGGCTACACCTTC.

In this sample, this clonotype turned up many times. The chain recombines TRBV12-3 or TRBV12-4 with TRBJ1-2; D gene uncertain. The CDR3 sequence is 16 residues long. Between the trimmed V and J ends, which lost 5 bases and 4 bases, there was a span of 20 bases. The CDR3 is CASSPTRAPLLYGYTF. In DNA, the CDR3 is TGTGCCAGCAGTCCCACGCGGGCGCCGCTCCTCTATGGCTACACCTTC.

The chain recombines TRBV20-1 with TRBJ2-2; 10 bases map to TRBD2. This CDR3 contains 16 residues. V trimming: 2 bases; J trimming: 2 bases; junction bases outside the gene matches: 5. CDR1 DFQATT and CDR2 SNEGSKA come from the germline V gene (reference sequence). The CDR3 DNA is TGCAGTGCTAGACCCAGCGGGGGGGCCAACACCGGGGAGCTGTTTTTT. This codes for CSARPSGGANTGELFF.

In its sample, this clonotype was seen a few times. The J gene is TRBJ2-7, the V gene TRBV12-3 or TRBV12-4; the match to TRBD1 covers 10 bases. The CDR3 extends over 13 amino acids. Trimming removed 8 bases from V and 7 bases from J; junction bases left unmatched: 8. In DNA form, the CDR3 reads TGTGCCAGCGCTGGGGACAGGGGTGGTGAGCAGTACTTC. Residues: CASAGDRGGEQYF.

This clonotype has more than one count but fewer than ten. The chain combines TRBV6-2 or TRBV6-3 with TRBJ2-7; 11 nucleotides match TRBD2. Per the germline V gene, CDR1 is MNHEY and CDR2 is SVGEGT. The CDR3 contains 14 residues. V lost 7 bases to trimming and J lost 4 bases; unmatched junction nucleotides: 6. The CDR3 sequence is CASIRGLAAYEQYF. The CDR3 DNA is TGTGCCAGCATCAGGGGACTAGCGGCGTACGAGCAGTACTTC.

This clonotype has more than one count but fewer than ten. The rearrangement links TRBV5-1 to TRBJ2-1, with D tentatively TRBD1 or TRBD2 (6 bases each). This CDR3 has 15 residues. CDR1 is SGHRS and CDR2 is YFSETQ in the germline V gene. Trimming shortened V by 6 bases and J by 0 bases, and 13 bases separated the two germline ends. The CDR3 sequence is CASKQGLSSYNEQFF. The CDR3, as DNA: TGCGCCAGCAAACAGGGACTCAGCTCCTACAATGAGCAGTTCTTC.

This chain connects TRBV4-1 to TRBJ1-6; perhaps TRBD1 as D (6 bases). CDR1 and CDR2 from the germline V gene are MGHRA and YSYEKL. CDR3 size: 16 residues. Trimming removed 1 base from V and 10 bases from J, with 17 bases in between. The CDR3 sequence: CASSQGRGDRRSPLHF. The CDR3 DNA reads TGCGCCAGCAGCCAAGGGAGGGGGGATAGGAGGTCACCCCTCCACTTT.

This clonotype was seen a few times. The chain has TRBV5-1 and TRBJ2-1, with 13 bases matching TRBD2. This CDR3 is built from 20 residues. The germline V gene has CDR1 SGHRS and CDR2 YFSETQ. V was pared by 1 base and J by 0 bases, with 10 bases of the junction left unmatched. In nucleotides, the CDR3 is TGCGCCAGCAGCTTGCCGCGACTAGCGGGGGGCACCTTCTCCTACAATGAGCAGTTCTTC. Its protein product is CASSLPRLAGGTFSYNEQFF.

In its sample, this clonotype was seen a few times. The V call is TRBV5-1, the J call TRBJ2-1; TRBD2 is a possible D gene (6 bases). The CDR3 length is 17 residues. Germline lookup yields CDR1 SGHRS and CDR2 YFSETQ. V lost 6 bases to trimming and J lost 1 base, with 20 bases between them. CDR3 sequence: CASKLFYGGESYNEQFF. For the CDR3, the DNA is TGCGCCAGCAAACTTTTTTACGGGGGAGAATCCTACAATGAGCAGTTCTTC.

This sequence joins TRBV7-9 and TRBJ2-1, with 11 positions matching TRBD2. CDR1 and CDR2 (germline): SEHNR, FQNEAQ (reference sequence). After removal of 4 bases from V and 10 bases from J, the junction contained 6 bases not matched to a gene. This CDR3 contains 14 residues. The CDR3 region has the DNA TGTGCCAGCAGCTACGGAACTAGCGGGAGCGAGCAGTTCTTC. Translating it yields CASSYGTSGSEQFF.

This clonotype showed up many times. The chain employs TRBV5-1 and TRBJ2-1, with D possibly TRBD2 on 6 matching bases. Germline V gene sequence: CDR1 SGHRS, CDR2 YFSETQ. The CDR3 length is 15 residues. V was cut by 0 bases and J by 5 bases, with 12 bases left in between. The CDR3, as DNA: TGCGCCAGCAGCTTGGAACAGCCGGGAGACAATGAGCAGTTCTTC. It codes for CASSLEQPGDNEQFF. The entire variable domain, with the rest obtained from reference TRBV5-1 and TRBJ2-1, is as follows: KAGVTQTPRYLIKTRGQQVTLSCSPISGHRSVSWYQQTPGQGLQFLFEYFSETQRNKGNFPGRFSGRQFSNSRSEMNVSTLELGDSALYLCASSLEQPGDNEQFFGPGTRLTVL.

The chain couples TRBV5-1 to TRBJ2-7; D ambiguous. Germline values: CDR1 SGHRS, CDR2 YFSETQ. Between the trimmed V and J ends, which lost 3 bases and 0 bases, there was a span of 13 bases. This CDR3 contains 15 residues. CDR3 in DNA: TGCGCCAGCAGCTCGAAGGCTTCGAGCTCCTACGAGCAGTACTTC. Translated: CASSSKASSSYEQYF.

V usage is TRBV2 and J usage is TRBJ1-1; TRBD1 matches 9 bases. Germline V lookup: CDR1 SNHLY, CDR2 FYNNEI. The CDR3 totals 13 residues. Germline trimming cut 7 bases from V and 4 bases from J; bases unmatched to any gene: 4. CDR3 nucleotide sequence: TGTGCCAGCACCACGGACAGGGGCACTGAAGCTTTCTTT. Its protein is CASTTDRGTEAFF.

The chain recombines TRBV10-3 with TRBJ2-2; 11 bases line up with TRBD2. CDR1 is ENHRY, CDR2 SYGVKD, per germline. CDR3 length: 18 amino acids. V lost 6 bases and J lost 3; bases outside the gene matches: 12. The CDR3 here is CAISSGTSGIIDTGELFF. The DNA of the CDR3 is TGTGCCATCAGCTCCGGGACTAGCGGCATAATCGACACCGGGGAGCTGTTTTTT.

This CDR3 is CASSYPGTCGGKYNEQFF. In nucleotides, the CDR3 is TGTGCCAGCAGTTACCCTGGGACTTGCGGGGGAAAATACAATGAGCAGTTCTTC. The chain couples TRBV6-2 or TRBV6-3 to TRBJ2-1; TRBD2 matches at 7 bases. CDR3 length: 18 amino acids. Per germline, CDR1 MNHEY and CDR2 SVGEGT. The V and J ends lost 2 bases and 4 bases, in that order; junction bases with no gene match: 14.

The J gene is TRBJ1-1, the V gene TRBV5-1, with TRBD1 matching 8 bases. The germline V gene encodes CDR1 SGHRS and CDR2 YFSETQ. V gave up 3 bases and J gave up 0 bases; unmatched junction bases: 4. The CDR3 consists of 15 residues. CDR3 sequence reads: CASSSLQGVNTEAFF. In DNA, the CDR3 is TGCGCCAGCAGCTCCCTACAGGGGGTGAACACTGAAGCTTTCTTT.

The chain is built from TRBV29-1 and TRBJ1-2; D is unresolved. Germline loops: CDR1 SQVTM, CDR2 ANQGSEA. The ends were cut back, 0 bases at V and 4 bases at J, with 21 bases in the middle. This CDR3 spans 17 amino acids. The CDR3 spells CSVEDRAVPSPLYGYTF. The CDR3 bases are TGCAGCGTTGAAGATCGAGCGGTTCCATCCCCCCTCTATGGCTACACCTTC.